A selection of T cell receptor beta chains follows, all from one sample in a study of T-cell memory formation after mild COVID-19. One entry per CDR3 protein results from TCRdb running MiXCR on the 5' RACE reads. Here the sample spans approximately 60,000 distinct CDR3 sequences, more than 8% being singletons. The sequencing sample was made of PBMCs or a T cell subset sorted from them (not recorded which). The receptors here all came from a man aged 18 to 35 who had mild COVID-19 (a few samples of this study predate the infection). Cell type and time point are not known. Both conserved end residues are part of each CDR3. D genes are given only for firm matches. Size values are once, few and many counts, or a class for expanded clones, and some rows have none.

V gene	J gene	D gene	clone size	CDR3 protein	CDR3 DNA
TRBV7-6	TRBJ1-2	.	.	CASSSAGRDYTF	TGTGCCAGCAGCTCAGCGGGTCGGGACTACACCTTC
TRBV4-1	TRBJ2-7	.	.	CASSRIPGEQYF	TGCGCCAGCAGCCGTATACCCGGGGAGCAGTACTTC
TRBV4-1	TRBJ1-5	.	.	CDSSQDGWNGNQPQHF	TGCGACAGCAGCCAAGATGGGTGGAATGGGAATCAGCCCCAGCATTTT
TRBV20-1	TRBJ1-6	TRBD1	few	CSAKTGSSYNSPLHF	TGCAGTGCCAAGACAGGGAGCTCCTATAATTCACCCCTCCACTTT
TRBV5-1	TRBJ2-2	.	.	CASSSSGATGELFF	TGCGCCAGCAGCTCTTCTGGCGCCACCGGGGAGCTGTTTTTT
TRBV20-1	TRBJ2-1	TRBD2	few	CSARDSGGPYNEQFF	TGCAGTGCTAGAGATAGCGGGGGACCCTACAATGAGCAGTTCTTC
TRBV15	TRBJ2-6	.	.	CATEELLSSGANVLTF	TGTGCCACCGAAGAACTTCTCAGCTCTGGGGCCAACGTCCTGACTTTC
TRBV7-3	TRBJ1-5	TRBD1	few	CASSLGQEKNNQPQHF	TGTGCCAGCAGCCTGGGACAGGAGAAAAACAATCAGCCCCAGCATTTT
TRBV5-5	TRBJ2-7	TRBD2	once	CASSLHPPGTTYEQYF	TGTGCCAGCAGCCTCCACCCACCAGGGACTACCTACGAGCAGTACTTC
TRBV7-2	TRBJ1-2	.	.	CASSLGLADGYTF	TGTGCCAGCAGCTTAGGACTAGCGGATGGCTACACCTTC
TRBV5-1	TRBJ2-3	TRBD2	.	CASSSRAAGDTDTQYF	TGCGCCAGCAGCTCCAGGGCAGCGGGGGACACAGATACGCAGTATTTT
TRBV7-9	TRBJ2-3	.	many	CASSPLSDTQYF	TGTGCCAGCAGCCCGCTCTCAGATACGCAGTATTTT
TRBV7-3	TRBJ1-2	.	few	CASSPWSGSNYGYTF	TGTGCCAGCAGCCCCTGGTCGGGGTCCAACTATGGCTACACCTTC
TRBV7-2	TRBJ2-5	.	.	CASSLENFSPPETQYF	TGTGCCAGCAGCTTAGAAAACTTTTCCCCCCCAGAGACCCAGTACTTC
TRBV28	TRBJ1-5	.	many	CASSFTNQPQHF	TGTGCCAGCAGTTTTACGAATCAGCCCCAGCATTTT
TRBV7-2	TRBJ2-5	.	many	CASSSSLKRAQETQYF	TGTGCCAGCAGCTCGTCCCTCAAGCGGGCCCAAGAGACCCAGTACTTC
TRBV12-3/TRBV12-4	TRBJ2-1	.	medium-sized	CASVLGRRGYNEQFF	TGTGCCAGCGTCCTCGGTCGGCGGGGCTACAATGAGCAGTTCTTC
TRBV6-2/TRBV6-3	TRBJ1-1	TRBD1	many	CASSYDLTGEATEAFF	TGTGCCAGCAGTTACGACCTGACAGGGGAGGCCACTGAAGCTTTCTTT
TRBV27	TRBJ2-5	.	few	CASSLDGRKETQYF	TGTGCCAGCAGTTTAGACGGGCGAAAAGAGACCCAGTACTTC
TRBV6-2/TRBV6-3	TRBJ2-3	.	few	CATSPSTDTQYF	TGTGCCACCAGCCCGAGCACAGATACGCAGTATTTT
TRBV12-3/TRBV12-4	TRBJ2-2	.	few	CASSSIPNTGELFF	TGTGCCAGCAGTTCCATACCGAACACCGGGGAGCTGTTTTTT
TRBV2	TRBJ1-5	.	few	CASSPLERQPQHF	TGTGCCAGCAGTCCCCTTGAGCGTCAGCCCCAGCATTTT
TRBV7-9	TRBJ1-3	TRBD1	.	CASSLGQGNTIYF	TGTGCCAGCAGCTTAGGACAGGGGAACACCATATATTTT
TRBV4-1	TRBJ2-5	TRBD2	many	CASSPSPGGKKETQYF	TGCGCCAGCAGCCCCTCCCCGGGAGGAAAAAAAGAGACCCAGTACTTC